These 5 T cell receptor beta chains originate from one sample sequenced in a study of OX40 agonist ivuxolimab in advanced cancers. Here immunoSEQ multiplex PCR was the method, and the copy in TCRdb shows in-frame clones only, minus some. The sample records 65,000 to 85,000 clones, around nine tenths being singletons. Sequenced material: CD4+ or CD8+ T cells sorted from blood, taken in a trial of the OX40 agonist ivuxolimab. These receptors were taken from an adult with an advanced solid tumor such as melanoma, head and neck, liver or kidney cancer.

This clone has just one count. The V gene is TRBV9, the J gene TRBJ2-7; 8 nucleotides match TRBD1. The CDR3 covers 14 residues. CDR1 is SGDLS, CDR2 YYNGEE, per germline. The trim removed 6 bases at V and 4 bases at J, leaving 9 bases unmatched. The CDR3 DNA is TGTGCCAGCAACCAGGGGGCATTTGAGTACGAGCAGTACTTC. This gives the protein CASNQGAFEYEQYF. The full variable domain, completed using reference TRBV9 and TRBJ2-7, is DSGVTQTPKHLITATGQRVTLRCSPRSGDLSVYWYQQSLDQGLQFLIQYYNGEERAKGNILERFSAQQFPDLHSELNLSSLELGDSALYFCASNQGAFEYEQYFGPGTRLTVT.

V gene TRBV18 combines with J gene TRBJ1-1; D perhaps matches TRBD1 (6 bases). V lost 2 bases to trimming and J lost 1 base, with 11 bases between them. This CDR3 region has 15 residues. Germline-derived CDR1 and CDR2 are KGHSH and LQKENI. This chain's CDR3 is CASSPAGTPNTEAFF. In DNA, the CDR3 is TGTGCCAGCTCACCAGCCGGGACACCGAACACTGAAGCTTTCTTT.

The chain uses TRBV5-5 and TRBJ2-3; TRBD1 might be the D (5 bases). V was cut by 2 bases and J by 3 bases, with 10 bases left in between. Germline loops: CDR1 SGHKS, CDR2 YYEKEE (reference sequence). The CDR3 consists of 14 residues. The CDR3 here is CASSFRVGTDTQYF. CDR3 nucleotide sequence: TGTGCCAGCAGCTTCAGGGTAGGGACAGATACGCAGTATTTT.

The CDR3 here is CASSIGNAYEQYF. The DNA of the CDR3 is TGTGCCAGTAGTATAGGGAATGCCTACGAGCAGTACTTC. The chain couples TRBV19 to TRBJ2-7, with D unclear. V dropped 1 base and J dropped 2 bases, with 6 bases sitting between them. The CDR3 has 13 residues. Germline CDR1 and CDR2: LNHDA and SQIVND (reference sequence).

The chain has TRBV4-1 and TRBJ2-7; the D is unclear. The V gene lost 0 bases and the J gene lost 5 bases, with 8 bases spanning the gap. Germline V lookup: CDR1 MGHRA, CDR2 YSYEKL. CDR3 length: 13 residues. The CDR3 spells CASSQDPRNEQYF. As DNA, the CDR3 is TGCGCCAGCAGCCAAGATCCCAGAAACGAGCAGTACTTC.